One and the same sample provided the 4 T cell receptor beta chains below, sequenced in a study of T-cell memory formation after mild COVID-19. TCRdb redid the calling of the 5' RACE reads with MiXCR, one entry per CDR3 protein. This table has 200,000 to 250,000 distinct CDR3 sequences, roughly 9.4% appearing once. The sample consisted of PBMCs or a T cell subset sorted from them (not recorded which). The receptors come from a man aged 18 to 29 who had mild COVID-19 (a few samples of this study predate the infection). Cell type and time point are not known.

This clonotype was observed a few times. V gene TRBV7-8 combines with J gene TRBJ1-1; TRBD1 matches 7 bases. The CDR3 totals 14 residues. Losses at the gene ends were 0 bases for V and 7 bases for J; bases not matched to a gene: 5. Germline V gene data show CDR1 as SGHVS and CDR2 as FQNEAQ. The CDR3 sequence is CASSLAQGYNEAFF. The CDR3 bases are TGTGCCAGCAGCTTAGCACAGGGGTATAATGAAGCTTTCTTT.

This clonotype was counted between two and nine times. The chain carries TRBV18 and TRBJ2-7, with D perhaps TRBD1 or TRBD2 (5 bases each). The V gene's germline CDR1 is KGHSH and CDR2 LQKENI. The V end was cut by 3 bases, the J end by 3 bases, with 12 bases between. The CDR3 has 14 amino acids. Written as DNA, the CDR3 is TGTGCCAGCTCACCCGGGTGGGGGAACTACGAGCAGTACTTC. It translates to CASSPGWGNYEQYF.

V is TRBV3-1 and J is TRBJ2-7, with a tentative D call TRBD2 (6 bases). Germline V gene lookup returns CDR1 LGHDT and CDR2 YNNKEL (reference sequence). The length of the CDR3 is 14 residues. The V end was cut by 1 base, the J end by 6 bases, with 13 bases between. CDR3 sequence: CASSQGISGSEQYF. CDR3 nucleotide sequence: TGTGCCAGCAGCCAAGGCATTAGCGGCAGCGAGCAGTACTTC.

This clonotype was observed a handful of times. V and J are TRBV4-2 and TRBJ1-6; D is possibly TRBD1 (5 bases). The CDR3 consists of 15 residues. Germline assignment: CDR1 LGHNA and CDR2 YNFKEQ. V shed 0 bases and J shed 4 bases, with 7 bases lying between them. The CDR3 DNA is TGTGCCAGCAGCCAAGAGCCAGGGTATAATTCACCCCTCCACTTT. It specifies CASSQEPGYNSPLHF.